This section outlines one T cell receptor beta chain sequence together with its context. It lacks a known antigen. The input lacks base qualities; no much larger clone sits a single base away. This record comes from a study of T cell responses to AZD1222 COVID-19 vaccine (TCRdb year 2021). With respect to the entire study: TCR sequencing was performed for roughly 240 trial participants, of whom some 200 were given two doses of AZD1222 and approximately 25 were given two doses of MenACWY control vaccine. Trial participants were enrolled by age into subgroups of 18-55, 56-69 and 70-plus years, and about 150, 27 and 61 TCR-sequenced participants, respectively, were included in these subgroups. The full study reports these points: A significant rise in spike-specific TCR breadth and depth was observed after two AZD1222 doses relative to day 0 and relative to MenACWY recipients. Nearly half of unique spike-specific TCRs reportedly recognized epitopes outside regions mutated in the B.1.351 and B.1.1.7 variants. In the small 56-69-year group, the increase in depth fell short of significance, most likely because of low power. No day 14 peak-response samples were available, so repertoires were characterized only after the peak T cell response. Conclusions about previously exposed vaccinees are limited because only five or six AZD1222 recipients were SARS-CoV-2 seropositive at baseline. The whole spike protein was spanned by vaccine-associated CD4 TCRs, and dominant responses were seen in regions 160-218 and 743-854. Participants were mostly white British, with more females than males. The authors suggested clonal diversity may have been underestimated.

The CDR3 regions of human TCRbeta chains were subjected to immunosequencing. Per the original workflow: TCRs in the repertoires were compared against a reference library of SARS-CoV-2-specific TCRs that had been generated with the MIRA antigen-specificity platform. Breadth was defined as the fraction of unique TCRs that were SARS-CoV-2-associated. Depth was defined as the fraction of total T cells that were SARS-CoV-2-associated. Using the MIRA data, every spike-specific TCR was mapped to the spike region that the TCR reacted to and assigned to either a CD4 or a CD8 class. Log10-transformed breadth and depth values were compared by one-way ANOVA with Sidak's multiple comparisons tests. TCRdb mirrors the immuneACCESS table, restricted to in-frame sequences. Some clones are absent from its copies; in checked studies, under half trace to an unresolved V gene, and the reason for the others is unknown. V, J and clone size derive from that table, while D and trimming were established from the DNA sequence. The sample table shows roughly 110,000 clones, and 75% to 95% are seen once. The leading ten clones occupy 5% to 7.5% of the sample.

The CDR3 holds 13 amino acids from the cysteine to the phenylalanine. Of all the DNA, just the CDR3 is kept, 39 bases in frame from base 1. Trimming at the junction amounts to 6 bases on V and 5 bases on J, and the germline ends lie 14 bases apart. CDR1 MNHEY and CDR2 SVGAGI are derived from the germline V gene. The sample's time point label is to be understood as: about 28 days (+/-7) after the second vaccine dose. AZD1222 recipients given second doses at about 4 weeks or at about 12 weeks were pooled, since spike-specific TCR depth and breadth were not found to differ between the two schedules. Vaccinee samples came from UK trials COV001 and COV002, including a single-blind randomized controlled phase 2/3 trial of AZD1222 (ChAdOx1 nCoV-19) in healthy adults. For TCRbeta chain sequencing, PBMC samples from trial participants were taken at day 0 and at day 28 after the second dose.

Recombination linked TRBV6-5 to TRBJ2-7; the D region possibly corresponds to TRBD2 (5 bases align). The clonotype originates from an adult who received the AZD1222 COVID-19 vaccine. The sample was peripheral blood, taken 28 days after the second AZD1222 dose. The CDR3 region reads CASSPRTENEQYF. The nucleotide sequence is TGTGCCAGCAGCCCCCGGACTGAAAACGAGCAGTACTTC.